Each of the 30 T cell receptor beta chains below was sequenced from the same sample in a study of naive and memory T cell subsets. Two oligonucleotides, mixed equimolar, formed the beta constant-region primer covering TRBC1 and TRBC2. In TCRdb, the UMI-ligation and nested PCR reads were re-called with MiXCR into one record per CDR3 protein. Of tens of thousands of distinct CDR3 sequences detected, 10% to 15% appear once; the ten largest clones hold under 25%. Material: effector memory CD4+ T cells from blood. This sample's subset: effector memory, CD45RA- CD27-. These receptors were obtained from a human donor in good health.

This chain joins TRBV19 and TRBJ2-7; 9 nucleotides agree with TRBD1. Unmatched junction bases numbered 4, after V lost 9 bases and J lost 7 bases. The CDR3 runs 11 residues. CDR1 is LNHDA and CDR2 is SQIVND in the germline V gene (reference sequence). In DNA, the CDR3 is TGTGCCAGCCGACAGGGGGAAGAGCAGTACTTC. Translation gives CASRQGEEQYF.

This clonotype was counted a few times. The chain combines TRBV28 with TRBJ1-5, with 8 bases identical to TRBD1. There are 14 residues in the CDR3. CDR1 and CDR2 (germline): MDHEN, SYDVKM. V lost 5 bases, J lost 6 bases, and 6 bases stayed unmatched. The CDR3 loop is CASSIPGQAQPQHF. The DNA of the CDR3 is TGTGCCAGCAGTATTCCGGGACAGGCTCAGCCCCAGCATTTT.

The chain uses TRBV9 and TRBJ2-2; weak D call: TRBD2 (6 bases). The germline V and J ends were trimmed by 4 bases and 0 bases, with 13 bases remaining between them. The germline V gene has CDR1 SGDLS and CDR2 YYNGEE. The CDR3 contains 16 residues. CDR3 nucleotide sequence: TGTGCCAGCAGCTACTTCGGCGGGGCGAACACCGGGGAGCTGTTTTTT. As protein: CASSYFGGANTGELFF. The full variable domain, with the rest looked up from reference TRBV9 and TRBJ2-2, is DSGVTQTPKHLITATGQRVTLRCSPRSGDLSVYWYQQSLDQGLQFLIQYYNGEERAKGNILERFSAQQFPDLHSELNLSSLELGDSALYFCASSYFGGANTGELFFGEGSRLTVL.

This clonotype was seen repeatedly, ten times or more. The chain employs TRBV7-2 and TRBJ2-1; TRBD2 aligns across 14 bases. This CDR3 region has 17 residues. V shed 5 bases, J shed 4 bases, and the junction held 7 bases outside the gene matches. CDR1 is SGHTA and CDR2 is FQGNSA in the germline V gene. The CDR3 DNA reads TGTGCCAGCAGCCCCAGACTAGCGGGAGGGGGGTACAATGAGCAGTTCTTC. Translation: CASSPRLAGGGYNEQFF.

The sample holds a few counts of this clonotype. The chain employs TRBV14 and TRBJ2-1; D remains ambiguous. The V end lost 2 bases, the J end lost 4 bases, and 9 bases lay between the germline ends. Germline loops: CDR1 SGHDN, CDR2 FVKESK. This CDR3 is built from 14 residues. The chain's CDR3 is CASSQWTSYNEQFF. The CDR3 region has the DNA TGTGCCAGCAGCCAATGGACGTCTTACAATGAGCAGTTCTTC.

This clonotype was found a few times. The V and J genes are TRBV4-1 and TRBJ2-3; D is possibly TRBD1 (6 bases). V was pared by 4 bases and J by 3 bases, with 17 bases between. Germline lookup yields CDR1 MGHRA and CDR2 YSYEKL. This CDR3 is built from 16 residues. The CDR3 sequence: CASSLGRDITTDTQYF. CDR3 DNA: TGCGCCAGCAGCCTCGGCCGGGACATCACAACAGATACGCAGTATTTT.

This clonotype has ten or more counts. The rearrangement links TRBV30 to TRBJ2-3; perhaps TRBD1 as D (5 bases). This CDR3 region has 14 residues. Trimming cost V 2 bases and J 4 bases, with 13 bases left between them. The germline V gene encodes CDR1 GTSNPN and CDR2 SVGIG (reference sequence). In DNA, the CDR3 is TGTGCCTGGAGTCAGGGTGGTGGCGCAGATACGCAGTATTTT. Translation: CAWSQGGGADTQYF. The full variable domain, with the rest looked up from reference TRBV30 and TRBJ2-3, is SQTIHQWPATLVQPVGSPLSLECTVEGTSNPNLYWYRQAAGRGLQLLFYSVGIGQISSEVPQNLSASRPQDRQFILSSKKLLLSDSGFYLCAWSQGGGADTQYFGPGTRLTVL.

The chain recombines TRBV18 with TRBJ1-1; 8 bases fit TRBD1. V lost 5 bases to trimming and J lost 0 bases; unmatched junction nucleotides: 5. This CDR3 has 15 amino acids. In germline, CDR1 is KGHSH, CDR2 LQKENI. Here the CDR3 reads CASSTGQGMNTEAFF. In DNA form, the CDR3 reads TGTGCCAGCTCAACCGGACAGGGCATGAACACTGAAGCTTTCTTT.

The gene calls are TRBV11-2 and TRBJ2-1, with 11 bases matching TRBD2. CDR1 SGHAT and CDR2 FQNNGV come from the germline V gene. V lost 5 bases, J lost 5 bases, and 5 bases stayed unmatched. The CDR3 is 15 residues long. This CDR3 is CASSPLAGANNEQFF. In nucleotides, the CDR3 is TGTGCCAGCAGCCCACTAGCGGGAGCCAACAATGAGCAGTTCTTC.

This chain connects TRBV18 to TRBJ2-1; D gene ambiguous. Trimming took 0 bases from V and 0 from J, leaving 9 bases between them. Germline V lookup: CDR1 KGHSH, CDR2 LQKENI. There are 16 residues in the CDR3. The CDR3 loop reads CASSPPNLHSYNEQFF. CDR3 DNA sequence: TGTGCCAGCTCACCACCGAACCTCCACTCCTACAATGAGCAGTTCTTC.

The sample holds many counts of this clonotype. The chain carries TRBV20-1 and TRBJ2-7, with 11 bases that match TRBD2. CDR1 is DFQATT and CDR2 is SNEGSKA in the germline V gene (reference sequence). V trimming: 4 bases; J trimming: 5 bases; junction bases outside the gene matches: 7. The CDR3 has 14 amino acids. CDR3 coding DNA: TGCAGTGCTAAACTAGCGGGAGAATTCCACGAGCAGTACTTC. This translates into CSAKLAGEFHEQYF.

This clonotype turned up a few times. This chain links TRBV4-3 with TRBJ1-5; D is ambiguous. The V gene lost 0 bases and the J gene lost 1 base, with 4 bases spanning the gap. The CDR3 covers 14 residues. Germline lookup yields CDR1 LGHNA and CDR2 YSLEER. CDR3 bases: TGCGCCAGCAGCCAAGAGTTCAGCAATCAGCCCCAGCATTTT. Residues: CASSQEFSNQPQHF.

This clonotype was counted between two and nine times. This chain connects TRBV2 to TRBJ2-7; D remains unclear. V shed 3 bases and J shed 2 bases, with 20 bases lying between them. Germline values: CDR1 SNHLY, CDR2 FYNNEI. The CDR3 is made up of 17 amino acids. The CDR3 loop reads CASSDLRIVGHTYEQYF. As DNA, the CDR3 is TGTGCCAGCAGTGACCTGAGGATAGTAGGCCATACCTACGAGCAGTACTTC.

This clonotype was counted ten times or more. The V call is TRBV18, the J call TRBJ1-2; the D is unclear. The CDR3 totals 15 residues. The V end was cut by 0 bases, the J end by 2 bases, with 10 bases between. The germline gives CDR1 KGHSH, CDR2 LQKENI. The CDR3 here is CASSPPGRRNYGYTF. CDR3 in DNA: TGTGCCAGCTCACCACCTGGCAGGCGGAACTATGGCTACACCTTC. Complete variable domain (other parts from reference TRBV18 and TRBJ1-2): NAGVMQNPRHLVRRRGQEARLRCSPMKGHSHVYWYRQLPEEGLKFMVYLQKENIIDESGMPKERFSAEFPKEGPSILRIQQVVRGDSAAYFCASSPPGRRNYGYTFGSGTRLTVV.

Concerning this clonotype: The germline gene is not matched at one end of the junction; a read error may be the cause. The chain recombines TRBV27 with TRBJ1-6; 9 bases line up with TRBD1. The CDR3 spans 15 residues. Germline assignment: CDR1 MNHEY and CDR2 SMNVEV (reference sequence). The CDR3 coding sequence is TGTGCCAGCAGTCCGACGGACAGGGGTAATTCACCCCGCCACTTT. Its translation is CASSPTDRGNSPRHF.

As to this clonotype: A much more abundant neighbour one base away suggests this may be a read error. CDR3 in DNA: TGTGCCAGCAGTGTCGGGCAGGGAGGAGATATCCTCCACTTT. Residues: CASSVGQGGDILHF. This chain uses TRBV2 with TRBJ1-6; perhaps TRBD1 as D (5 bases). Germline assignment: CDR1 SNHLY and CDR2 FYNNEI. With 4 bases removed from V and 15 bases from J, the gap between germline ends came to 19 bases. The CDR3 is 14 residues long.

The chain has TRBV4-1 and TRBJ1-1, with D unclear. The V gene lost 4 bases and the J gene lost 2 bases, with 11 bases spanning the gap. Per the germline V gene, CDR1 is MGHRA and CDR2 is YSYEKL. This CDR3 region has 14 residues. The CDR3 DNA is TGCGCCAGCAGCCTCCTTGCGCGAAACACTGAAGCTTTCTTT. This gives the protein CASSLLARNTEAFF.

This clonotype has ten or more counts. The chain combines TRBV20-1 with TRBJ2-3; TRBD1 matches 8 bases. There are 21 residues in the CDR3. The V gene's germline CDR1 is DFQATT and CDR2 SNEGSKA (reference sequence). The J segment lost 1 base and the V segment lost 0 bases, leaving 21 bases of the junction unmatched. In DNA form, the CDR3 reads TGCAGTGCTAGAGATGGACAGCCCGGGACAGGAGCCTCTCCGCGCACAGATACGCAGTATTTT. This sequence encodes CSARDGQPGTGASPRTDTQYF.

This clonotype was recorded at least ten times. This chain links TRBV5-1 with TRBJ1-5; D not resolved. V was pared by 0 bases and J by 5 bases, with 9 bases between. This CDR3 contains 14 residues. The V gene's germline CDR1 is SGHRS and CDR2 YFSETQ. The CDR3 loop reads CASSLGQVDQPQHF. The CDR3 DNA is TGCGCCAGCAGCTTGGGGCAGGTAGATCAGCCCCAGCATTTT. The full variable domain, its missing parts supplied by reference TRBV5-1 and TRBJ1-5, is KAGVTQTPRYLIKTRGQQVTLSCSPISGHRSVSWYQQTPGQGLQFLFEYFSETQRNKGNFPGRFSGRQFSNSRSEMNVSTLELGDSALYLCASSLGQVDQPQHFGDGTRLSIL.

This clonotype occurred many times. The chain is built from TRBV7-9 and TRBJ2-7; 10 positions match TRBD2. J gave up 3 bases and V 1 base, and 24 bases lay outside the gene matches. This CDR3 comprises 22 residues. Germline V gives CDR1 SEHNR, CDR2 FQNEAQ (reference sequence). The CDR3 nucleotides read TGTGCCAGCAGCTTAGGATTTAAACTAGCGGGAACGGCTAGCACCTACGACTACGAGCAGTACTTC. Translation gives CASSLGFKLAGTASTYDYEQYF. Full variable domain (missing parts from reference TRBV7-9 and TRBJ2-7): DTGVSQNPRHKITKRGQNVTFRCDPISEHNRLYWYRQTLGQGPEFLTYFQNEAQLEKSRLLSDRFSAERPKGSFSTLEIQRTEQGDSAMYLCASSLGFKLAGTASTYDYEQYFGPGTRLTVT.

This clonotype was counted only a few times. The chain combines TRBV5-6 with TRBJ2-1; 9 bases are shared with TRBD1. The V gene's germline CDR1 is SGHDT and CDR2 YYEEEE. Unmatched junction bases numbered 15, after V lost 4 bases and J lost 10 bases. This CDR3 is built from 16 residues. As DNA, the CDR3 is TGTGCCAGCAGCCCTTACTCCGGGACAGGGAGTATAGAGCAGTTCTTC. It yields the protein CASSPYSGTGSIEQFF.

The genes are TRBV7-8 and TRBJ2-1; 7 bases agree with TRBD2. Unmatched junction bases numbered 13, after V lost 8 bases and J lost 3 bases. This CDR3 has 16 amino acids. The germline gives CDR1 SGHVS, CDR2 FQNEAQ. CDR3 region: CASCALGGNSYNEQFF. CDR3 sequence (DNA): TGTGCCAGCTGCGCATTGGGGGGGAATAGCTACAATGAGCAGTTCTTC.

The table lists this clonotype with a few counts. In nucleotides, the CDR3 is TGTGCCAGCAGTCAAGACACCACTAACTATGGCTACACCTTC. Amino acids: CASSQDTTNYGYTF. This chain connects TRBV28 to TRBJ1-2; D gene ambiguous. In germline, CDR1 is MDHEN, CDR2 SYDVKM. V lost 5 bases to trimming and J lost 0 bases, with 10 bases between them. This CDR3 contains 14 residues.

This chain uses TRBV10-3 with TRBJ2-3, with D unresolved. The CDR3 loop spans 14 amino acids. V lost 6 bases and J lost 3, with 13 bases in between. Germline CDR1 and CDR2: ENHRY and SYGVKD. The CDR3 nucleotides read TGTGCCATCAGACCCGACTTGGAGACAGATACGCAGTATTTT. This encodes CAIRPDLETDTQYF.

This clonotype was recorded at least ten times. V is TRBV11-2 and J is TRBJ1-4; tentative D call: TRBD1 (6 bases). V shed 6 bases and J shed 7 bases, with 18 bases lying between them. CDR1 SGHAT and CDR2 FQNNGV come from the germline V gene. The CDR3 is 15 residues long. The CDR3 spells CASRAGGRSVEKLFF. The CDR3 DNA reads as TGTGCCAGCAGAGCCGGGGGGCGCTCAGTTGAAAAACTGTTTTTT.

By share of the sample, this clonotype is large. The rearrangement links TRBV7-2 to TRBJ2-7, with a weak D call TRBD2 (5 bases). Germline loops: CDR1 SGHTA, CDR2 FQGNSA. The CDR3 is 15 amino acids. V lost 0 bases and J 2 bases, leaving 11 bases between the germline ends. CDR3 sequence (DNA): TGTGCCAGCAGCTTAGCGCTTAGCGAGACCTACGAGCAGTACTTC. It yields the protein CASSLALSETYEQYF.

J is TRBJ2-5 and V is TRBV12-3 or TRBV12-4, with D hard to call. This CDR3 has 12 residues. Trimming pared 4 bases from V and 7 bases from J, leaving 10 bases between. CDR3 DNA sequence: TGTGCCAGCAGTTCAGACGTGGTGACCCAGTACTTC. Translation gives CASSSDVVTQYF.

This clonotype has a count of ten or more. The V call is TRBV7-2, the J call TRBJ1-2; TRBD1 agrees at 7 bases. V shed 5 bases, J shed 5 bases, and the junction held 5 bases outside the gene matches. Germline V CDR1 and CDR2: SGHTA, FQGNSA. The length of the CDR3 is 13 residues. CDR3: CASSQGTAYGYTF. Here the CDR3 DNA reads TGTGCCAGCAGCCAAGGGACAGCATATGGCTACACCTTC.

The chain employs TRBV27 and TRBJ1-1; 7 positions match TRBD1. This CDR3 is built from 13 residues. Germline loops: CDR1 MNHEY, CDR2 SMNVEV (reference sequence). After removal of 6 bases from V and 8 bases from J, the junction contained 9 bases not matched to a gene. CDR3 region: CASRTGDSLEAFF. The CDR3 region has the DNA TGTGCCAGCAGGACTGGGGACAGCCTAGAAGCTTTCTTT.

This clonotype was picked up many times. The J gene is TRBJ2-4, the V gene TRBV28, with a possible D match to TRBD1 (6 bases). Trimming removed 5 bases at V and 6 bases at J, with 14 bases between. Germline CDR1 is MDHEN and CDR2 is SYDVKM. The length of the CDR3 is 14 residues. CDR3 residues: CASSVQGPRNIQYF. The CDR3 region has the DNA TGTGCCAGCAGTGTGCAGGGGCCTCGAAACATTCAGTACTTC.